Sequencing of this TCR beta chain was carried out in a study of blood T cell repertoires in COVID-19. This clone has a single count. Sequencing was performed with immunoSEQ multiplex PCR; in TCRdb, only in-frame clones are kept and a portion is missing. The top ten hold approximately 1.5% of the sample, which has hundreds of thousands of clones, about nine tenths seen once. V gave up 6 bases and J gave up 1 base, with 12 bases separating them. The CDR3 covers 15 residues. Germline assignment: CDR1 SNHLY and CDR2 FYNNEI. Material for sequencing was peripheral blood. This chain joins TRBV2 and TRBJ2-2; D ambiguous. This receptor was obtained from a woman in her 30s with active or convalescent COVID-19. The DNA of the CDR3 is TGTGCCAGCAGGTCAGGTTTTCTGAACACCGGGGAGCTGTTTTTT. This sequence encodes CASRSGFLNTGELFF.